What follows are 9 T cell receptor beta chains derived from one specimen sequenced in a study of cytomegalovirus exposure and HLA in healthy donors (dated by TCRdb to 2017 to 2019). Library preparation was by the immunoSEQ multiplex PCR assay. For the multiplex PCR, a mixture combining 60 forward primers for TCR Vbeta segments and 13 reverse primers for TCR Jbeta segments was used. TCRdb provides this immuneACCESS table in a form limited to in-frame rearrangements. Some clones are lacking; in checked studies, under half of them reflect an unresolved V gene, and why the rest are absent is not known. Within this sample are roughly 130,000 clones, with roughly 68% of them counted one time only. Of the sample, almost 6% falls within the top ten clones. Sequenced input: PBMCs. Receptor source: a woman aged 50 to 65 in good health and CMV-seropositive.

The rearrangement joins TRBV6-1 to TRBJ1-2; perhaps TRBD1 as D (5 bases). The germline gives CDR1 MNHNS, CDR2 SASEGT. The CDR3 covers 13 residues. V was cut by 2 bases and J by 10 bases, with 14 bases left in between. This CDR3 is CASSETPGLLYTF. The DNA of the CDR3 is TGTGCCAGCAGTGAAACCCCGGGACTGCTCTACACCTTC.

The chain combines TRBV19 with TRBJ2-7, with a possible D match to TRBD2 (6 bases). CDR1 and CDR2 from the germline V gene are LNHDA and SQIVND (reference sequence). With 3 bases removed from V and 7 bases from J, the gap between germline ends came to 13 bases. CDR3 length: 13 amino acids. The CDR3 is CASSMGQAGEQYF. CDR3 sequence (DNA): TGTGCCAGTAGTATGGGGCAGGCGGGGGAGCAGTACTTC.

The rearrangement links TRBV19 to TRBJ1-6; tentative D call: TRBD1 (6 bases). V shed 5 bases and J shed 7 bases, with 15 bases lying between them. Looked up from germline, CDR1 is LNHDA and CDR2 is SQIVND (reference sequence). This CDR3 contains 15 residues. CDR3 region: CASSPAGAINSPLHF. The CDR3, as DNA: TGTGCCAGTAGTCCGGCGGGGGCTATCAATTCACCCCTCCACTTT. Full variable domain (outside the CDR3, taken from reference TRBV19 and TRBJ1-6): DGGITQSPKYLFRKEGQNVTLSCEQNLNHDAMYWYRQDPGQGLRLIYYSQIVNDFQKGDIAEGYSVSREKKESFPLTVTSAQKNPTAFYLCASSPAGAINSPLHFGNGTRLTVT.

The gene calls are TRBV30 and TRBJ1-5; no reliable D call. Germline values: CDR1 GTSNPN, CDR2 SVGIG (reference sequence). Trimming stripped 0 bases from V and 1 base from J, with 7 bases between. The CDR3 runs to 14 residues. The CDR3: CAWSVPGSNQPQHF. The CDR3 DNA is TGTGCCTGGAGTGTACCGGGAAGCAATCAGCCCCAGCATTTT.

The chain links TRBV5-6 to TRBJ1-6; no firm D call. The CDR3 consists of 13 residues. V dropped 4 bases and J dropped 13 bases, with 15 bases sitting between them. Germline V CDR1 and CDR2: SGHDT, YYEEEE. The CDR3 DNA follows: TGTGCCAGCAGCGGTGGAGCCGTCGGGCCCCTCCACTTT. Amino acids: CASSGGAVGPLHF.

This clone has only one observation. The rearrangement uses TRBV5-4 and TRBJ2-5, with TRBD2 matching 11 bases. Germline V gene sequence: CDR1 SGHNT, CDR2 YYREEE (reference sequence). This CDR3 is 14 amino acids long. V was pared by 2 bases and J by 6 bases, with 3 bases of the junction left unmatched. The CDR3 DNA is TGTGCCAGCAGCTTAACTAGCGGGGGACAGACCCAGTACTTC. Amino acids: CASSLTSGGQTQYF.

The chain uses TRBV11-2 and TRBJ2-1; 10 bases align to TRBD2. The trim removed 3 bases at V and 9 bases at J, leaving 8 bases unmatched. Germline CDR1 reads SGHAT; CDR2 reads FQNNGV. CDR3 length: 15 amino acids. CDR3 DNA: TGTGCCAGCAGCTTCTCGGGACTAGCGATCTCTGAGCAGTTCTTC. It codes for CASSFSGLAISEQFF.

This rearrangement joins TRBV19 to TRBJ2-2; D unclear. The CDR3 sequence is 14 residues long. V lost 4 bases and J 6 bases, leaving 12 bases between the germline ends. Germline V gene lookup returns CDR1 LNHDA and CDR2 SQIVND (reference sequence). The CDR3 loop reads CASSKTPLAGELFF. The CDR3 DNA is TGTGCCAGTAGTAAGACTCCCCTCGCCGGGGAGCTGTTTTTT.

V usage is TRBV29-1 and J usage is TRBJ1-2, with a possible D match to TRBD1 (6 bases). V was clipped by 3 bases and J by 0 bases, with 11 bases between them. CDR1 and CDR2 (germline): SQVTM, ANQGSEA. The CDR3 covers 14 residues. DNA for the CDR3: TGCAGCGTTGACAGGGGACCGACTAACTATGGCTACACCTTC. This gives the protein CSVDRGPTNYGYTF.